This T cell receptor (beta chain) was found in a study of T cell repertoires in cytomegalovirus infection (dated by TCRdb to 2018 to 2020). At the level of the whole study: Donor HLA type was relevant to the analysis, as public TCR beta signatures indicated carriage of CMV infection together with the matching HLA type.

Study-level results and caveats: In both this cohort and an independent roughly 350-donor cohort, the cumulative frequency of public TCR beta family members distinguished carriers of CMV infection plus the relevant HLA type. The ex vivo response was dominated by HLA-C-restricted CMV-specific TCR beta clonotypes, which also provided the single most frequent clonotype in two of eight donors.

This clonotype has only one observation. Its antigen target is currently unknown. Base qualities are missing; no much larger clone stands one base away. A solitary read yields weak support. The CDR3 runs 16 residues from the cysteine to the phenylalanine. This entry keeps only the CDR3 DNA: 48 bases, framed from base 1. Via the germline V gene, CDR1 is MGHRA and CDR2 YSYEKL. Trimming removed 1 base from V and 5 bases from J, leaving 14 bases between the germline ends. Sequencing was performed on an Illumina HiSeq 1500. TCRdb reworked the public reads: Q25 trimming with fastp, MiXCR clone assembly, productive beta chains retained. Every distinct CDR3 protein forms one entry, paired with its most common genes and DNA. Counted in this sample were 7,100 or so distinct CDR3 sequences; 55% of them appeared once. Roughly four fifths of the sample belongs to the ten largest clones.

The sequence derives from a human donor in good health (CMV status not recorded). Some clones in this sample may be carry-over from other donors' samples. The specimen sequenced was PBMCs, sequenced either directly or after in vitro stimulation (not recorded which). The chain uses TRBV4-1 and TRBJ2-2, with the D gene not clear enough to name. The sequence in DNA is TGCGCCAGCAGCCAAGGACGGAACGATGGGACCGGGGAGCTGTTTTTT. It is translated as CASSQGRNDGTGELFF.